The 24 T cell receptor beta chains presented below share a single source sample, sequenced in a study of blood T cell repertoires in COVID-19. The protocol was immunoSEQ multiplex PCR, while the TCRdb copy is restricted to in-frame clones and leaves out a portion. The sample shows approximately 200,000 clones, 75% to 90% of them seen only once. Material: PBMCs or T cells enriched from blood (not recorded which). The receptor source for this set is a woman between 18 and 29 years old in a cohort exposed to, infected with or recovered from COVID-19 (not recorded which).

The rearrangement links TRBV3-1 (or the pseudogene TRBV3-2) to TRBJ2-5; no clear D. With 3 bases removed from V and 4 bases from J, the gap between germline ends came to 9 bases. The CDR3 has 13 amino acids. Germline V gives CDR1 LGHDT, CDR2 YNNKEL (reference sequence). The CDR3 DNA is TGTGCCAGCAGCCATGAGGAACCAGAGACCCAGTACTTC. Protein sequence: CASSHEEPETQYF.

The chain combines TRBV6-5 with TRBJ1-5, with D possibly TRBD1 on 6 matching bases. Trimming took 2 bases from V and 1 from J, leaving 9 bases between them. Germline assignment: CDR1 MNHEY and CDR2 SVGAGI. The CDR3 is 15 amino acids. CDR3 region: CASSYGRGSNQPQHF. The CDR3 coding sequence is TGTGCCAGCAGTTACGGCAGGGGAAGCAATCAGCCCCAGCATTTT.

The chain joins TRBV30 to TRBJ1-6; tentative D call: TRBD1 (6 bases). CDR3 length: 14 residues. V was trimmed by 3 bases and J by 8 bases, leaving 14 bases between them. Germline CDR1 GTSNPN, CDR2 SVGIG (reference sequence). In nucleotides, the CDR3 is TGTGCCTGGAGCGCAACAGGGACCTATTCACCCCTCCACTTT. It translates to CAWSATGTYSPLHF.

V usage is TRBV12-2 and J usage is TRBJ1-5; the table's D gene call, TRBD1, was not cross checked with the DNA. TRBV12-2 is recorded as a pseudogene. This CDR3 comprises 16 residues. CDR3 residues: CASRLGGQGAPQPQHF. CDR3 coding DNA: TGTGCAAGTCGCTTAGGGGGGCAGGGGGCGCCTCAGCCCCAGCATTTT.

The chain is built from TRBV19 and TRBJ2-2; the D gene is possibly TRBD2 (5 bases). CDR3 length: 14 amino acids. The germline V gene has CDR1 LNHDA and CDR2 SQIVND (reference sequence). Trimming cost V 6 bases and J 7 bases, with 15 bases left between them. CDR3: CASRDREHGGELFF. The CDR3 DNA follows: TGTGCCAGTAGGGATAGGGAGCACGGCGGGGAGCTGTTTTTT.

V gene TRBV28 combines with J gene TRBJ2-6, with 11 bases that match TRBD1. The CDR3 is 18 residues long. With V trimmed by 10 bases and J by 0 bases, 11 bases remained unmatched. The germline V gene encodes CDR1 MDHEN and CDR2 SYDVKM. CDR3 in DNA: TGTGCCACCAAGGGGAGGGACAGGGGGGGCTCTGGGGCCAACGTCCTGACTTTC. Translating gives CATKGRDRGGSGANVLTF.

The CDR3 DNA reads TGTGCCAGCAGTTACGCACCGGGACAGGGGAACAATGAGCAGTTCTTC. Protein product: CASSYAPGQGNNEQFF. V and J are TRBV6-5 and TRBJ2-1, with 10 bases identical to TRBD1. CDR1 MNHEY and CDR2 SVGAGI come from the germline V gene. Trimming cost V 2 bases and J 5 bases; bases outside gene matches: 6. This CDR3 has 16 amino acids.

DNA for the CDR3: TGTGCCAGCAGCTTAGATCGCGTGGGGAGTGAGCAGTTCTTC. This sequence encodes CASSLDRVGSEQFF. The gene calls are TRBV11-2 and TRBJ2-1; TRBD2 might be the D (5 bases). Trimming took 0 bases from V and 9 from J, leaving 12 bases between them. The germline V gene encodes CDR1 SGHAT and CDR2 FQNNGV. The CDR3 spans 14 residues.

The chain recombines TRBV4-2 with TRBJ2-1, with 7 bases identical to TRBD2. CDR1 LGHNA and CDR2 YNFKEQ come from the germline V gene. This CDR3 is 17 amino acids long. Germline trimming cut 2 bases from V and 6 bases from J; bases unmatched to any gene: 13. The CDR3 region is CASSQYMGGPQFNEQFF. DNA of the CDR3: TGTGCCAGCAGCCAATATATGGGAGGGCCGCAATTCAATGAGCAGTTCTTC.

Written as DNA, the CDR3 is TGTGCCAGCAGCAGGGGGCTTGCCACCTACAATGAGCAGTTCTTC. Its protein is CASSRGLATYNEQFF. V and J are TRBV27 and TRBJ2-1; 8 bases match TRBD1. The germline V gene encodes CDR1 MNHEY and CDR2 SMNVEV (reference sequence). This CDR3 region has 15 residues. Losses at the gene ends were 6 bases for V and 2 bases for J; bases not matched to a gene: 6.

Remarks on this clone: Additional DNA sequences in this sample encode the identical CDR3. The rearrangement uses TRBV5-1 and TRBJ1-3, with unresolved D. CDR1 SGHRS and CDR2 YFSETQ come from the germline V gene. CDR3 size: 14 residues. The germline V and J ends were trimmed by 2 bases and 3 bases, with 9 bases remaining between them. The CDR3: CASSLQGSGNTIYF. The CDR3 nucleotides read TGCGCCAGCAGCTTACAAGGGAGTGGAAACACCATATATTTT.

This chain uses TRBV5-8 with TRBJ2-1; D is perhaps TRBD2 (5 bases). Trimming shortened V by 7 bases and J by 2 bases, and 10 bases separated the two germline ends. This CDR3 region has 13 residues. The germline gives CDR1 SGHTS, CDR2 YDEGEE. The CDR3 DNA reads as TGTGCCAGCTTTGTCGGGACCTACAATGAGCAGTTCTTC. Protein sequence: CASFVGTYNEQFF.

This chain uses TRBV30 with TRBJ2-6, with TRBD2 as a possible D gene (5 bases). The CDR3 is 16 amino acids. V dropped 6 bases and J dropped 0 bases, with 15 bases sitting between them. CDR1 is GTSNPN and CDR2 is SVGIG in the germline V gene (reference sequence). The CDR3 here is CACPPGGFSGANVLTF. As DNA, the CDR3 is TGTGCCTGCCCTCCCGGCGGGTTCTCTGGGGCCAACGTCCTGACTTTC.

The rearrangement uses TRBV19 and TRBJ1-3; TRBD1 is a possible D gene (6 bases). The germline gives CDR1 LNHDA, CDR2 SQIVND (reference sequence). Deletions cut 3 bases from V and 0 bases from J, with 12 bases between. This CDR3 contains 16 residues. CDR3 nucleotide sequence: TGTGCCAGTAGTATTTTAGGGGGATCCTCTGGAAACACCATATATTTT. This sequence encodes CASSILGGSSGNTIYF.

This sequence joins TRBV19 and TRBJ1-5; the D gene is possibly TRBD1 (5 bases). Between the trimmed V and J ends, which lost 3 bases and 3 bases, there was a span of 18 bases. In germline, CDR1 is LNHDA, CDR2 SQIVND (reference sequence). The CDR3 runs 17 residues. The CDR3 nucleotides are TGTGCCAGTAGTATGGAGCGCCTTGGGACTTACAATCAGCCCCAGCATTTT. Translation gives CASSMERLGTYNQPQHF.

The rearrangement joins TRBV4-1 to TRBJ2-5; D is possibly TRBD1 (5 bases). V dropped 1 base and J dropped 5 bases, with 17 bases sitting between them. Germline lookup yields CDR1 MGHRA and CDR2 YSYEKL. The CDR3 is 16 residues long. The CDR3 DNA sequence: TGCGCCAGCAGCCAAGCTACGGCAGGGATAGGGGAGACCCAGTACTTC. It translates to CASSQATAGIGETQYF.

This clone was recorded a few times. This chain connects TRBV5-5 to TRBJ2-5; D is possibly TRBD2 (5 bases). Germline V lookup: CDR1 SGHKS, CDR2 YYEKEE (reference sequence). V was clipped by 0 bases and J by 3 bases, with 12 bases between them. CDR3 size: 15 residues. DNA of the CDR3: TGTGCCAGCAGCTTGGTCGGGGTGATCGAAGAGACCCAGTACTTC. The encoded protein is CASSLVGVIEETQYF.

The J gene is TRBJ2-5, the V gene TRBV6-2 or TRBV6-3, with 7 bases aligning to TRBD2. V lost 6 bases and J lost 2; bases outside the gene matches: 6. Per germline, CDR1 MNHEY and CDR2 SVGEGT. This CDR3 region has 14 residues. The CDR3 DNA sequence: TGTGCCAGCAGCGCGGGGGACGAGCAAGAGACCCAGTACTTC. Protein sequence: CASSAGDEQETQYF.

CDR3 amino acids: CASSSSDKNTEAFF. The CDR3 nucleotides read TGTGCCAGCAGCTCATCGGACAAGAACACTGAAGCTTTCTTT. The chain uses TRBV5-4 and TRBJ1-1; possible D gene TRBD1, 5 bases. CDR1 SGHNT and CDR2 YYREEE come from the germline V gene (reference sequence). CDR3 length equals 14 residues. Trimming took off 3 bases at V and 1 base at J, with 10 bases between the two ends. Drawing the rest from reference TRBV5-4 and TRBJ1-1, the complete variable domain is ETGVTQSPTHLIKTRGQQVTLRCSSQSGHNTVSWYQQALGQGPQFIFQYYREEENGRGNFPPRFSGLQFPNYSSELNVNALELDDSALYLCASSSSDKNTEAFFGQGTRLTVV.

The chain employs TRBV21-1 and TRBJ1-4; TRBD1 is taken as the D call from the table, unchecked against the DNA. TRBV21-1 is a known pseudogene. The CDR3 runs to 15 residues. CDR3 sequence: CASSKGRDSNEKLFF. The DNA for the CDR3 is TGTGCCAGCAGCAAAGGCCGGGACAGTAATGAAAAACTGTTTTTT.

The chain carries TRBV2 and TRBJ2-3; D gene unclear. V was clipped by 4 bases and J by 8 bases, with 10 bases between them. The germline V gene encodes CDR1 SNHLY and CDR2 FYNNEI. The CDR3 covers 12 residues. CDR3 DNA: TGTGCCAGCAGTGTGGATTGGAGTACGCAGTATTTT. Protein sequence: CASSVDWSTQYF.

The chain links TRBV11-1 to TRBJ1-2, with a possible D match to TRBD1 (5 bases). Trimming shortened V by 0 bases and J by 0 bases, and 8 bases separated the two germline ends. Germline V gives CDR1 SGHAT, CDR2 FQDESV (reference sequence). The CDR3 loop spans 15 amino acids. CDR3 amino acids: CASSLAMTANYGYTF. Written as DNA, the CDR3 is TGTGCCAGCAGCTTAGCCATGACAGCTAACTATGGCTACACCTTC.

This sequence joins TRBV12-3 or TRBV12-4 and TRBJ2-1; tentatively, D is TRBD2 (5 bases). V dropped 7 bases and J dropped 3 bases, with 10 bases sitting between them. CDR3 length: 13 residues. This CDR3 reads CASKSGYYNEQFF. The CDR3 bases are TGTGCCAGCAAAAGCGGTTACTACAATGAGCAGTTCTTC.

V is TRBV5-1 and J is TRBJ1-4; D may be TRBD1 (5 bases). This CDR3 is 20 amino acids long. Germline CDR1 and CDR2: SGHRS and YFSETQ. Between the trimmed V and J ends, which lost 0 bases and 4 bases, there was a span of 25 bases. The CDR3 loop is CASSLAGGRTTFELNEKLFF. CDR3 DNA: TGCGCCAGCAGCTTGGCCGGGGGAAGGACCACCTTTGAACTTAATGAAAAACTGTTTTTT.